The rows below give T cell receptor beta chains drawn from one sample of a study of T cell responses to AZD1222 COVID-19 vaccine. Method: immunoSEQ multiplex PCR; TCRdb's copy keeps in-frame clones and lacks some. The sample yields approximately 72,000 clones, 80% to 90% seen once. The material sequenced was peripheral blood, taken 28 days after the second AZD1222 dose. These receptors all stem from an adult who received the AZD1222 COVID-19 vaccine. Both conserved end residues are part of each CDR3. A D gene is named only where the DNA matches it firmly. Clone size appears in some rows only: once, few, many, or a class for an expanded clone.

TRBV11-2	NA	TRBJ2-7	NA	TGTGCCAGCAGCGTTACAGGGTCCTACGAGCAGTACTTC	CASSVTGSYEQYF
TRBV7-8	NA	TRBJ1-2	NA	TGTGCCAGCAGCTTACTAGGCAGGGTGGGGTATGGCTACACCTTC	CASSLLGRVGYGYTF
TRBV27	NA	TRBJ2-3	NA	TGTGCCAGCAGTTTAGGGCTTAACACAGATACGCAGTATTTT	CASSLGLNTDTQYF
TRBV19	NA	TRBJ2-5	NA	TGTGCCAGTAGTACCCAAGAGACCCAGTACTTC	CASSTQETQYF
TRBV7-9	TRBD2	TRBJ2-7	NA	TGTGCCAGCAGCTTTAGGAGCGGGAGGAACGAGCAGTACTTC	CASSFRSGRNEQYF
TRBV7-6	TRBD2	TRBJ2-1	NA	TGTGCCAGCAGCTTAGGAACTAGCGGGAGTGTCTATGAGCAGTTCTTC	CASSLGTSGSVYEQFF
TRBV6-2/TRBV6-3	NA	TRBJ2-7	once	TGTGCCAGCAGTTATAGTTTTGGGGACACTCGGAGCTCCTACGAGCAGTACTTC	CASSYSFGDTRSSYEQYF
TRBV7-2	NA	TRBJ1-5	NA	TGTGCCAGCAGCTTATCGGGCAATCAGCCCCAGCATTTT	CASSLSGNQPQHF
TRBV11-3	NA	TRBJ2-1	NA	TGTGCCAGCCGGGGTAGCGGATACAATGAGCAGTTCTTC	CASRGSGYNEQFF
TRBV11-3	TRBD2	TRBJ2-1	NA	TGTGCCAGCAGCGCGCCGGGACTAGTCTCCAATGAGCAGTTCTTC	CASSAPGLVSNEQFF
TRBV9	NA	TRBJ2-1	NA	TGTGCCAGCAGCGTAGCTCCCCTAGTGGGTAACAATGAGCAGTTCTTC	CASSVAPLVGNNEQFF
TRBV2	NA	TRBJ1-2	NA	TGTGCCAGCAGTCATGACCTGGAAGTAGCCTATGGCTACACCTTC	CASSHDLEVAYGYTF
TRBV7-9	TRBD1	TRBJ1-2	NA	TGTGCCAGCAGCCAGGGACAGGGGGGCTATGGCTACACCTTC	CASSQGQGGYGYTF
TRBV7-3	NA	TRBJ2-7	NA	TGTGCCAGCAGCTTATCCGGGTACGACGAGCAGTACTTC	CASSLSGYDEQYF